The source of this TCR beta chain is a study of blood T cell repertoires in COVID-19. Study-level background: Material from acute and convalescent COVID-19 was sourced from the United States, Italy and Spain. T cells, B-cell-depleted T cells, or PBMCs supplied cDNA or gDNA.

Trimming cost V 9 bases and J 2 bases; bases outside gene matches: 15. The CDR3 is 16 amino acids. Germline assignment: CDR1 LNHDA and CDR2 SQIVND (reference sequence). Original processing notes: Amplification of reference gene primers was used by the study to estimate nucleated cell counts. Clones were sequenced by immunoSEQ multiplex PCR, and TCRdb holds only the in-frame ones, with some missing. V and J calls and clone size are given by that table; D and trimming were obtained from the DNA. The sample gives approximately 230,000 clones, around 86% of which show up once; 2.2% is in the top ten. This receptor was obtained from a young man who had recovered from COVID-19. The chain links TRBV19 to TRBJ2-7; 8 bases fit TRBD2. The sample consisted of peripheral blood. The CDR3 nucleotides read TGTGCCAGCCGGCTCTCGGCGGGGGGCCAACCCTACGAGCAGTACTTC. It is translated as CASRLSAGGQPYEQYF. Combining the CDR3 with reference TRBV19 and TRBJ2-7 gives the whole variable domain DGGITQSPKYLFRKEGQNVTLSCEQNLNHDAMYWYRQDPGQGLRLIYYSQIVNDFQKGDIAEGYSVSREKKESFPLTVTSAQKNPTAFYLCASRLSAGGQPYEQYFGPGTRLTVT.